The 7 T cell receptor beta chains below all came from one sample that was sequenced in a study of neoadjuvant anti-PD-1 for oral cavity cancer. The time point: after neoadjuvant nivolumab, at surgical resection. The method was immunoSEQ multiplex PCR; TCRdb's version includes in-frame clones alone and lacks a portion of them. The sample includes about 8,400 clones, roughly 70% of them seen just once. Sequences were derived from PBMCs, sampled after nivolumab (anti-PD-1) treatment. The receptors here all came from a person aged 35-80 years with oral cavity squamous cell carcinoma.

This clone was seen more than once but under ten times. The J gene is TRBJ2-3, the V gene TRBV5-1; 10 positions agree with TRBD2. Germline V gene sequence: CDR1 SGHRS, CDR2 YFSETQ. With 0 bases clipped from V and 6 bases from J, the junction kept 13 bases outside the gene matches. The CDR3 spans 18 residues. The CDR3 region has the DNA TGCGCCAGCAGCTTGGCCCGCGGACTAGCGGCCCTCGACGATACGCAGTATTTT. This sequence encodes CASSLARGLAALDDTQYF.

This chain uses TRBV4-3 with TRBJ2-5, with D perhaps TRBD1 or TRBD2 (5 bases each). Germline assignment: CDR1 LGHNA and CDR2 YSLEER. V lost 0 bases to trimming and J lost 9 bases, with 11 bases between them. CDR3 length: 13 residues. In nucleotides, the CDR3 is TGCGCCAGCAGCCAAGATGGGACCCTAGCCCAGTACTTC. Amino acid sequence: CASSQDGTLAQYF.

This clone was seen only a few times. The chain recombines TRBV7-6 with TRBJ1-3; TRBD1 agrees at 7 bases. The CDR3 runs to 19 residues. Germline CDR1 is SGHVS and CDR2 is FNYEAQ. The trim removed 1 base at V and 4 bases at J, leaving 16 bases unmatched. CDR3 residues: CASSLEGAAGASGGNTIYF. The CDR3 coding sequence is TGTGCCAGCAGCTTAGAGGGGGCTGCGGGGGCCTCGGGAGGAAACACCATATATTTT. Full variable domain (rest looked up from reference TRBV7-6 and TRBJ1-3): GAGVSQSPRYKVTKRGQDVALRCDPISGHVSLYWYRQALGQGPEFLTYFNYEAQQDKSGLPNDRFSAERPEGSISTLTIQRTEQRDSAMYRCASSLEGAAGASGGNTIYFGEGSWLTVV.

This sequence joins TRBV9 and TRBJ1-1; D is unresolved. Germline V gives CDR1 SGDLS, CDR2 YYNGEE. The CDR3 runs to 14 residues. The V and J ends lost 4 bases and 7 bases respectively, with 17 bases between them. Written as DNA, the CDR3 is TGTGCCAGCAGCCCTCGGGTCGAGGGAAGTGAAGCTTTCTTT. Residues: CASSPRVEGSEAFF.

J is TRBJ1-2 and V is TRBV5-3; D is unclear. TRBV5-3 is an ORF, with its function uncertain. Trimming removed 0 bases at V and 4 bases at J, with 13 bases between. The CDR3 totals 15 residues. The DNA of the CDR3 is TGTGCCAGAAGCTTGGCCGCGGGCTTTTGCTATGGCTACACCTTC. Translating gives CARSLAAGFCYGYTF.

The chain carries TRBV6-4 and TRBJ2-2, with D uncertain. V was pared by 6 bases and J by 0 bases, with 8 bases between. Germline CDR1 MRHNA, CDR2 SNTAGT. This CDR3 spans 14 amino acids. CDR3 nucleotide sequence: TGTGCCAGCAGCGGCCAAACGAACACCGGGGAGCTGTTTTTT. This translates into CASSGQTNTGELFF.

The chain joins TRBV15 to TRBJ2-2; 7 nucleotides match TRBD1. The length of the CDR3 is 18 residues. V lost 0 bases and J lost 5; bases outside the gene matches: 12. The germline CDR1 and CDR2 sequences are LNHNV and YYDKDF (reference sequence). The CDR3 loop is CATSRDFRAGGLTGELFF. The CDR3, as DNA: TGTGCCACCAGCAGAGATTTTAGGGCAGGGGGTCTTACCGGGGAGCTGTTTTTT.